The T cell receptor (beta chain) under discussion was sequenced for a study of cytomegalovirus exposure and HLA in healthy donors. The repertoire was sequenced with immunoSEQ multiplex PCR; TCRdb's copy has only in-frame clones and lacks some. This sample has 90,000 to 130,000 clones, with approximately 89% found just once. The CDR3 sequence is 15 residues long. The germline V gene has CDR1 LGHNA and CDR2 YNFKEQ. The ends lost 3 bases at V and 0 bases at J; junction bases unmatched: 4. The rearrangement joins TRBV4-2 to TRBJ2-5; 7 bases agree with TRBD2. The sequencing input was PBMCs. This TCR derives from a woman younger than 35 in good health and CMV-seronegative. Here the CDR3 reads CASSHPGGDQETQYF. The CDR3, as DNA: TGTGCCAGCAGCCACCCTGGGGGGGACCAAGAGACCCAGTACTTC.